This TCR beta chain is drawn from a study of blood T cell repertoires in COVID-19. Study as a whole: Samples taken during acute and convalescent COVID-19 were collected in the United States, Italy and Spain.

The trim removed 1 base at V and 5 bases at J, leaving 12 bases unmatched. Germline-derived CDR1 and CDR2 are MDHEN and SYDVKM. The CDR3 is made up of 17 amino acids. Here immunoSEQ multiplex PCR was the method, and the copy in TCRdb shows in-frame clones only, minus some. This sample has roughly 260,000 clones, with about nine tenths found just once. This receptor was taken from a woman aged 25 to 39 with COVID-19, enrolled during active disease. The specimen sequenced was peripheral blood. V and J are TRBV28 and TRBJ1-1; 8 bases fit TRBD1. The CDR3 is CASSLSAGGAVETEAFF. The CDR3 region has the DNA TGTGCCAGCAGTTTATCGGCAGGGGGCGCCGTGGAAACTGAAGCTTTCTTT.